This T cell receptor (beta chain) was found in a study of read filtering for tumor transcriptome and immune sequencing (dated by TCRdb to the early 2020s). Notes on the research overall: The cohort was composed of roughly 18 male and some 13 female patients, with a mean age of about 65 years and an age range of about 47 to 80. TCR repertoires obtained by targeted immune repertoire sequencing and by bulk whole-transcriptome sequencing performed on the same bone marrow samples were compared. A main aim was a read-filtering strategy for immune repertoire data, specifically whether clonotypes supported by a single read should be removed. By revised international staging, fewer than ten patients were R-ISS I, around 15 were R-ISS II and roughly 7 were R-ISS III. Per sample, about 4.05 to 10.27 million TCR-region mapped reads were obtained with IR-seq, compared with only about 80 to 1,400 with RNA-seq. After DNase treatment, whole-transcriptome libraries were prepared with the TruSeq RNA Access Library Prep Kit. The study at large found these results: The sorted CD138-negative fraction was not purified T cells but a mixed bone marrow immune population. Single-read clonotypes made up around 86% of clonotypes but only 3% to 4% of total reads in IR-seq, compared with more than 65% of clonotypes and roughly 49% of reads in RNA-seq. Compared with RNA-seq, IR-seq captured clonotypes at much higher depth and more reliably, and a smaller IR-seq throughput was enough to identify most shared clonotypes. When single-read clonotypes were removed, the proportions of shared clonotypes in IR-seq and RNA-seq correlated more strongly.

Relative to germline, V is 6 bases shorter and J is 4 bases shorter, with 15 bases between their ends. The germline V gene (reference sequence) supplies CDR1 DFQATT and CDR2 SNEGSKA. The CDR3 measures 13 amino acids from cysteine to phenylalanine. Just CDR3 DNA is preserved here, 39 bases in frame from base 1. TCR libraries were constructed from 400 ng RNA using the Immunoverse kit, and molecular barcoded adaptors covering alpha/delta and beta/gamma chains were employed. TCR library preparation was performed with the same RNA that was used for transcriptome sequencing. Sequencing of the TCR libraries was done on an Illumina HiSeq 4000 with 2 x 150 cycles. In the authors' own workflow: With MiXCR, TCR reads were aligned to human V, D, J and C references and assembled into CDR3 clonotypes, with quality filtering and error correction included. The tcR package in R was used to analyze clonotype counts and gene usage diversity. Raw mapping reads were checked after the RNA-seq reads had been mapped by STAR aligner version 2.5.3a onto the human GRCh37 genome. To test how sequencing depth affected the clonotypes detected, IR-seq fastq files were randomly downsampled with Seqtk 1.3. TCRdb took the public reads, trimmed them with fastp at Q25, ran MiXCR for clone calling and kept in-frame beta chains. Rows matching on CDR3 protein sequence are summarized as one entry with the most common DNA and genes. TCRdb, rather than the study authors, made the V and J calls. In all, the sample holds tens of thousands of distinct CDR3 sequences, and 15% to 20% of those were seen once. The ten largest clones take up approximately 11% of the sample.

The sample holds many counts of this clonotype. The clone's antigen remains unknown. Base qualities are not at hand, and no much larger clone is one base apart. Every patient had bone marrow sampled at the time of active disease. Ficoll-Hypaque density gradient centrifugation was used to isolate bone marrow mononuclear cells. Myeloma plasma cells were removed and CD138-negative cells were obtained by negative selection following labeling with CD138 magnetic microbeads on a MACS separator. Flow cytometry on an Attune NxT with CD138 antibodies was used to check the purity of the isolated cells. TRIzol reagent was used to extract total RNA, which was then quantified with a NanoDrop spectrophotometer. For each patient, paired RNA-seq and IR-seq were run on the CD138-negative bone marrow sample from that patient.

The rearrangement joined TRBV20-1 to TRBJ2-5, with the D gene too uncertain to name. The TCR sequence derives from a donor at least 40 years old with multiple myeloma. Sequencing was carried out using a population of CD138-negative cells sorted from bone marrow. The cell subset or site label, as the study defines it: bone marrow mononuclear cells depleted of CD138+ plasma/myeloma cells by negative magnetic selection. Read as DNA, the sequence is TGCAGTGCAGTTGGCCCCGAGCGAGAGACCCAGTACTTC. Translated, this gives CSAVGPERETQYF.